This T cell receptor beta chain is from a study of T cell responses to AZD1222 COVID-19 vaccine. CDR3 length: 14 amino acids. Trimming pared 0 bases from V and 0 bases from J, leaving 5 bases between. The germline V gene has CDR1 SGDLS and CDR2 YYNGEE. Study-wide findings and caveats: Vaccine-related CD4 TCRs covered spike, predominating at 160-218 and 743-854. Donors skewed white British and female; clonal diversity was possibly underestimated.

This clone was counted between two and nine times. Its antigen is still unknown. Some clones are missing from TCRdb's copy, which holds only in-frame ones; the method was immunoSEQ multiplex PCR. The repertoire consists of about 19,000 clones, with 75% to 85% occurring once and the leading ten covering roughly 23%. The sequencing used peripheral blood, collected 28 days after the second AZD1222 dose. The chain uses TRBV9 and TRBJ2-3; D remains ambiguous. This TCR was sampled from an adult who received the AZD1222 COVID-19 vaccine. The CDR3 loop is CASSVASSTDTQYF. The CDR3 DNA is TGTGCCAGCAGCGTAGCCAGTAGCACAGATACGCAGTATTTT.